The 3 T cell receptor beta chains reported below all come from one sample, sequenced in a study of blood T cell repertoires in COVID-19. Some clones are missing from TCRdb's copy, which holds only in-frame ones; the method was immunoSEQ multiplex PCR. Altogether about 410,000 clones are present, roughly 90% being singletons, with the ten largest covering roughly 1.4%. Source material: peripheral blood. All receptors come from a woman aged 25 to 39 with active or convalescent COVID-19.

This clone turned up a few times. The chain is built from TRBV18 and TRBJ2-7; 11 bases map to TRBD2. The CDR3 consists of 16 residues. The germline V gene encodes CDR1 KGHSH and CDR2 LQKENI. V lost 4 bases, J lost 3 bases, and 8 bases stayed unmatched. CDR3 nucleotide sequence: TGTGCCAGCTCACTGAGTAGAACTAGCGGGAGCTACGAGCAGTACTTC. Amino acids: CASSLSRTSGSYEQYF.

The chain employs TRBV7-9 and TRBJ2-2; a possible D gene is TRBD1 (6 bases). This CDR3 is 16 amino acids long. Germline V gives CDR1 SEHNR, CDR2 FQNEAQ (reference sequence). The ends were cut back, 0 bases at V and 4 bases at J, with 12 bases in the middle. CDR3 sequence: CASSLAAGDSTGELFF. The CDR3, as DNA: TGTGCCAGCAGCTTAGCGGCAGGGGATAGCACCGGGGAGCTGTTTTTT.

The chain is built from TRBV9 and TRBJ1-5; 10 bases line up with TRBD1. The CDR3 runs to 16 residues. Germline assignment: CDR1 SGDLS and CDR2 YYNGEE. With V trimmed by 0 bases and J by 6 bases, 6 bases remained unmatched. DNA of the CDR3: TGTGCCAGCAGCGTAGGTGACAGGGGGCCTACTCAGCCCCAGCATTTT. This translates into CASSVGDRGPTQPQHF.